These 2 T cell receptor beta chains were sequenced from one sample in a study of blood T cell repertoires in COVID-19. Clones were sequenced by immunoSEQ multiplex PCR, and TCRdb holds only the in-frame ones, with some missing. The sample yields roughly 250,000 clones, more than 75% seen once. Sequences were obtained from PBMCs or T cells enriched from blood (not recorded which). These receptors were obtained from a woman aged 40 to 49 with acute COVID-19.

This chain links TRBV7-2 with TRBJ2-7; 7 bases are a match to TRBD1. The germline CDR1 and CDR2 sequences are SGHTA and FQGNSA. The CDR3 covers 14 residues. With 4 bases clipped from V and 1 base from J, the junction kept 4 bases outside the gene matches. CDR3 loop: CASSSDRVSYEQYF. Here the CDR3 DNA reads TGTGCCAGCAGCTCAGACAGGGTTTCCTACGAGCAGTACTTC.

The gene calls are TRBV19 and TRBJ1-6; D is unclear. The germline V gene encodes CDR1 LNHDA and CDR2 SQIVND (reference sequence). V lost 5 bases to trimming and J lost 8 bases, with 19 bases between them. The CDR3 has 16 residues. The CDR3 loop reads CASSARFPAEDSPLHF. CDR3 bases: TGTGCCAGTAGTGCCCGTTTCCCCGCTGAGGATTCACCCCTCCACTTT.